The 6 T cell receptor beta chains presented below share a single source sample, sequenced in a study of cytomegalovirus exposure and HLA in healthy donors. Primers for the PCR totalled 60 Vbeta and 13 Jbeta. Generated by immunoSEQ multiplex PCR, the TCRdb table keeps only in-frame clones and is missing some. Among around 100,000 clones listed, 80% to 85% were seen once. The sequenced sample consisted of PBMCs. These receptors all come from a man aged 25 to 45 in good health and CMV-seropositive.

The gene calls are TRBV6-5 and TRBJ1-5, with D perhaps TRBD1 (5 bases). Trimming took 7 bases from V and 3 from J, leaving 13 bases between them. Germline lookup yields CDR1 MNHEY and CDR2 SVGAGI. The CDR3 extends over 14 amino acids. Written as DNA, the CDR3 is TGTGCCAGCACCTTGACAGTCCCCAATCAGCCCCAGCATTTT. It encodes CASTLTVPNQPQHF.

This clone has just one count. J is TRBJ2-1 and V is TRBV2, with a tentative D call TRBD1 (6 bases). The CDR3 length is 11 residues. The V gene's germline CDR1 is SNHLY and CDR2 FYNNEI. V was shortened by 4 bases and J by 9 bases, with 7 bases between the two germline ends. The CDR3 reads CASSVGAEQFF. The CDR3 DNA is TGTGCCAGCAGTGTGGGGGCTGAGCAGTTCTTC.

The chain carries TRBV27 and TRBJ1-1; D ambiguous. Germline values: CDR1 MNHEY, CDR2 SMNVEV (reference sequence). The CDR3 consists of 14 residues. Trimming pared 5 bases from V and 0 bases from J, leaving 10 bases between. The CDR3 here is CASSETFMNTEAFF. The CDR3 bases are TGTGCCAGCAGTGAGACTTTTATGAACACTGAAGCTTTCTTT.

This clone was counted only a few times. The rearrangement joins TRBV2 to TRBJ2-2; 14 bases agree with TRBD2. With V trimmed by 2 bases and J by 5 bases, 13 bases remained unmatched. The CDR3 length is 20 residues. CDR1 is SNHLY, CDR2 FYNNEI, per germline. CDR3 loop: CASSETGTSGGRGRTGELFF. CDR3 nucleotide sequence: TGTGCCAGCAGTGAAACCGGGACTAGCGGGGGCCGAGGTCGAACCGGGGAGCTGTTTTTT.

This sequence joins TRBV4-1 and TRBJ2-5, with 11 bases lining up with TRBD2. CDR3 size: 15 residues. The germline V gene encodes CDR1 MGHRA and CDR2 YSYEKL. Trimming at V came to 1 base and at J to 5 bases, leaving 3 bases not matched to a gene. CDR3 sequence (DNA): TGCGCCAGCAGCCAAGGACTAGCGGGGTCGGAGACCCAGTACTTC. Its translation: CASSQGLAGSETQYF.

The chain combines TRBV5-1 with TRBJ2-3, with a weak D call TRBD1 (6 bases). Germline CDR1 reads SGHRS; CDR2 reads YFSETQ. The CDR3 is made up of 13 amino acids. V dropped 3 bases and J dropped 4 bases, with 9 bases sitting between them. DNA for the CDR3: TGCGCCAGCAGCTCCCAGGGGTCAGATACGCAGTATTTT. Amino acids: CASSSQGSDTQYF.